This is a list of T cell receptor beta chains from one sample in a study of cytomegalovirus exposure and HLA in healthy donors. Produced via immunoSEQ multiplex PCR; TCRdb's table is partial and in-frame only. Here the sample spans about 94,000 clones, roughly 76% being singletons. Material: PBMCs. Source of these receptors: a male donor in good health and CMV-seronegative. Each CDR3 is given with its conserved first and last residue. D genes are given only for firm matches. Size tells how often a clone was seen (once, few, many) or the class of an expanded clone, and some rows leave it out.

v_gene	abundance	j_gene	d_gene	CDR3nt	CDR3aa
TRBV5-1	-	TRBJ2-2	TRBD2	TGCGCCAGCAGCTCCGGACTAGCGATCACCGGGGAGCTGTTTTTT	CASSSGLAITGELFF
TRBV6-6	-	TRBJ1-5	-	TGTGCCAGCAGACGCCCTACAGGGATCGGGTATCAGCCCCAGCATTTT	CASRRPTGIGYQPQHF
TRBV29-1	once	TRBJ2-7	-	TGCAGCGTTGCGATGGGGGGAACTGACGAGCAGTACTTC	CSVAMGGTDEQYF
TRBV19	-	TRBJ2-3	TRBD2	TGTGCCAGTAGTAACCGACTAGCGGGAGGTGTGGGTACGCAGTATTTT	CASSNRLAGGVGTQYF
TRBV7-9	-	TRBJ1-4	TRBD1	TGTGCCAGCAGCTCTCCACAGGGGAATGAAAAACTGTTTTTT	CASSSPQGNEKLFF
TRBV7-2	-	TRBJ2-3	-	TGTGCCAGCAGCTTAATGGCGGGGAGCACAGATACGCAGTATTTT	CASSLMAGSTDTQYF
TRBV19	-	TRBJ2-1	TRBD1	TGTGCCAGTAGCCGGACAGGGGGGGAAACCTACAATGAGCAGTTCTTC	CASSRTGGETYNEQFF
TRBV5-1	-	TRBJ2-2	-	TGCGCCACTCACAGGCCGTCGAACACCGGGGAGCTGTTTTTT	CATHRPSNTGELFF
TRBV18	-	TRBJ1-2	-	TGTGCCAGCTCATCGACAGAGGCTAACTATGGCTACACCTTC	CASSSTEANYGYTF
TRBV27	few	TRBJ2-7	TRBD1	TGTGCCAGCAGTTTGGGGACAGGGGCGAGGTCCGAGCAGTACTTC	CASSLGTGARSEQYF
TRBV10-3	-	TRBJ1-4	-	TGTGCCGCCCGGGGAGCAACTAATGAAAAACTGTTTTTT	CAARGATNEKLFF
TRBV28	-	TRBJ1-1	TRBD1	TGTGCCAGCAGTTCCCCGACAGGGAGGACTTTCTTT	CASSSPTGRTFF
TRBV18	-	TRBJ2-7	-	TGTGCCAGCTCACCCCGGGACAACTACGAGCAGTACTTC	CASSPRDNYEQYF
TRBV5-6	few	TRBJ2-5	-	TGTGCCAGCAGCTCGAGGCACCCGGGGACCCAGTACTTC	CASSSRHPGTQYF
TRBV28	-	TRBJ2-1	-	TGTGCCAGCAGCCCGGCTAGGGGCAAGTCCTACAATGAGCAGTTCTTC	CASSPARGKSYNEQFF
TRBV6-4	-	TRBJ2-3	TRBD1	TGTGCCAGCAGTGAGGGACAGGGGGGGACAGATACGCAGTATTTT	CASSEGQGGTDTQYF
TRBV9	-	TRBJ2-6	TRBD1	TGTGCCAGCAGCGAAACGTCCGGACAGGGATTTGGGGCCAACGTCCTGACTTTC	CASSETSGQGFGANVLTF
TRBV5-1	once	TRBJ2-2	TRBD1	TGCGCCAGCAGCTTGGCCGGCCAGGGGGAGACCGGGGAGCTGTTTTTT	CASSLAGQGETGELFF
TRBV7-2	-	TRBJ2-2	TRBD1	TGTGCCAGCAGGGGACAGGGGGCAAGGACCGGGGAGCTGTTTTTT	CASRGQGARTGELFF
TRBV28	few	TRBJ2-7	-	TGTGCCAGCAATGAGGCAAGCTCCTACGAGCAGTACTTC	CASNEASSYEQYF
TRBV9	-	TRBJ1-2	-	TGTGCCAGCAGCGTTACAGGGATTTTTGGCTACACCTTC	CASSVTGIFGYTF
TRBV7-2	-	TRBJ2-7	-	TGTGCCAGCAGCACTCAGGGGTGGGAGACCTACGAGCAGTACTTC	CASSTQGWETYEQYF
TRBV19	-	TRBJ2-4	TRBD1	TGTGCCAGTAGTATCGACAGGGCGGCCAAAAACATTCAGTACTTC	CASSIDRAAKNIQYF
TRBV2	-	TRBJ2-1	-	TGTGCCAGCGTGAGAATTAGCTCCTACAATGAGCAGTTCTTC	CASVRISSYNEQFF
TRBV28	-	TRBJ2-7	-	TGTGCCAGCAGTTTGTGGTCAGGGGATAACTCCTACGAGCAGTACTTC	CASSLWSGDNSYEQYF
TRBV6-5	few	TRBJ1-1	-	TGTGCCAGCAGCATGATCAGGGTAAGGCACACTGAAGCTTTCTTT	CASSMIRVRHTEAFF
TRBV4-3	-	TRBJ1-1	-	TGCGCCAGCAGCCAAGACCGAGGATCTGAAGCTTTCTTT	CASSQDRGSEAFF
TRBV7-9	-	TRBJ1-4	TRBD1	TGTGCCAGCAGCTTAGGGCAGGGGGCGGCTGAAAAACTGTTTTTT	CASSLGQGAAEKLFF
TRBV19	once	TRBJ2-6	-	TGTGCCAGTAGTATTGTATCGGTTTCCTCTGGGGCCAACGTCCTGACTTTC	CASSIVSVSSGANVLTF
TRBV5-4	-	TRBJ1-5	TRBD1	TGTGCCAGCAGCGTACAGGGGAATGATCAGCCCCAGCATTTT	CASSVQGNDQPQHF
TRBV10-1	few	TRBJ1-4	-	TGCGCCAGCAGTCCCGGCAAACAGGGTCGTGGTGAAAAACTGTTTTTT	CASSPGKQGRGEKLFF
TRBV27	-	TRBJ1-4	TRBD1	TGTGCCAGCAGTTTAACGAGGACAGGGTGGGACTACATTAATGAAAAACTGTTTTTT	CASSLTRTGWDYINEKLFF
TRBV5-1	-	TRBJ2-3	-	TGCGCCAGCAGCTTGGGGTCGGGGGGCCGCACAGATACGCAGTATTTT	CASSLGSGGRTDTQYF
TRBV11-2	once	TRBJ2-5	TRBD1	TGTGCCAGCAGCTTAGACTATCCGGGACAGGGGGCGATTAAGTACTTC	CASSLDYPGQGAIKYF
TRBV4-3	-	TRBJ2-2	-	TGCGCCAGCAGCCAAGAAGAGCGGATAAACACCGGGGAGCTGTTTTTT	CASSQEERINTGELFF
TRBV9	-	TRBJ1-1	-	TGTGCCAGCAGCGTAGTCTACAGGGACACTGAAGCTTTCTTT	CASSVVYRDTEAFF
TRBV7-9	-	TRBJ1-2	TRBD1	TGTGCCAGCAGCTTACAGGGGGCTGGAGGCTACACCTTC	CASSLQGAGGYTF
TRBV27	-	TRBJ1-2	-	TGTGCCAGTAGCTCGGGACACCCCCAGTGGTCTGGCTACACCTTC	CASSSGHPQWSGYTF
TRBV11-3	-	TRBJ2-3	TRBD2	TGTGCCAGCAGCTTAGTCGCCAGCGGGGCGACAGATACGCAGTATTTT	CASSLVASGATDTQYF